Included here is one T cell receptor beta chain sequence, with context. The specificity of this receptor is unknown. Base qualities are missing; no much larger clone stands one base away. The sample originates from a study of response to subunit inactivated influenza vaccine (dated by TCRdb to 2017 to 2018). Regarding the research as a whole: Deep quantitative T cell receptor repertoire profiling was used in the study to track responses to a trivalent subunit inactivated influenza vaccine. What the research found in general, with its limitations: It was suggested by the authors that each seasonal influenza vaccination may recruit only a limited number of new T cells.

Preparation of the library involved RT-PCR. The reads were generated on an Illumina HiSeq 2500. The raw public data were reprocessed by TCRdb itself: fastp quality trimming at Q25, MiXCR clonotype calling, in-frame beta chains only. Merged by CDR3 protein, the rows form single entries marked with the most common genes and DNA. Present in this sample are about 780,000 distinct CDR3 sequences, approximately 17% of which were seen just once. The biggest ten clones account for approximately 10% of the sample. Spanning cysteine to phenylalanine, the CDR3 consists of 15 amino acids. Of the read, only the CDR3 DNA is kept; its 45 bases are in frame from base 1. The germline V gene specifies KGHDR as CDR1 and SFDVKD as CDR2. V was cut back by 9 bases and J by 3 bases, leaving a gap of 17 bases between them.

Sequenced here: PBMCs from blood, sampled about 5 days after vaccination. This clonotype was obtained from a man aged 50 to 60 who received an inactivated influenza vaccine. Donor details come from another sample of the same person, matched by shared clones. This chain is built from TRBV24-1 and TRBJ2-1; the D gene is perhaps TRBD1, from 6 matching bases. The DNA sequence reads TGTGCCACCTCCCCGACCGGGACAAACTACAATGAGCAGTTCTTC. This codes for CATSPTGTNYNEQFF.